This T cell receptor beta chain was documented in a study of T cell clusters in autoimmune cytopenias. Germline V gene sequence: CDR1 LNHDA, CDR2 SQIVND (reference sequence). This CDR3 has 14 residues. One tube held mixed TRB-A and TRB-B primer pools for touch-down PCR. TCRdb reworked the multiplex PCR reads into one entry per CDR3 protein, no DNA. The table lists 8,000 or so distinct CDR3 sequences. Each sample's input was roughly 250 ng genomic DNA, 35,000 to 40,000 genome equivalents. Source material: peripheral blood. The receptor's source is a human donor with an autoimmune cytopenia or autoimmune hepatitis (not recorded which). The J gene is TRBJ2-3, the V gene TRBV19; checking the TCRdb D call of TRBD1 is not possible without DNA. CDR3: CASSTPIAGEKQYF. Full variable domain (outside the CDR3, taken from reference TRBV19 and TRBJ2-3): DGGITQSPKYLFRKEGQNVTLSCEQNLNHDAMYWYRQDPGQGLRLIYYSQIVNDFQKGDIAEGYSVSREKKESFPLTVTSAQKNPTAFYLCASSTPIAGEKQYFGPGTRLTVL.